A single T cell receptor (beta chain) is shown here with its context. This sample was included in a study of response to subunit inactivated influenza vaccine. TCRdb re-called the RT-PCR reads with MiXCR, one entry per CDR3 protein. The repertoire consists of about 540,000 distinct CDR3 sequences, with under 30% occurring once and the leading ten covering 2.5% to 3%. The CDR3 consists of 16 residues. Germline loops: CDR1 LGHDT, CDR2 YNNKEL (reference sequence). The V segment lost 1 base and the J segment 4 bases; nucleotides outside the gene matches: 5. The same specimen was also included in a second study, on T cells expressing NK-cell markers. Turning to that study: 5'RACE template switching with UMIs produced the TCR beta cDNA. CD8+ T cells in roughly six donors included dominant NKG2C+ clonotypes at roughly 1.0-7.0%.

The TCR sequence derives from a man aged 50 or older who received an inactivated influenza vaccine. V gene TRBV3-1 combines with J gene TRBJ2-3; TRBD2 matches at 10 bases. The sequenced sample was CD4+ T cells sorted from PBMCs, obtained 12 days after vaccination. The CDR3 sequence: CASSQVLAGGADTQYF. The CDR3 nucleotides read TGTGCCAGCAGCCAAGTTTTAGCGGGAGGCGCAGATACGCAGTATTTT.